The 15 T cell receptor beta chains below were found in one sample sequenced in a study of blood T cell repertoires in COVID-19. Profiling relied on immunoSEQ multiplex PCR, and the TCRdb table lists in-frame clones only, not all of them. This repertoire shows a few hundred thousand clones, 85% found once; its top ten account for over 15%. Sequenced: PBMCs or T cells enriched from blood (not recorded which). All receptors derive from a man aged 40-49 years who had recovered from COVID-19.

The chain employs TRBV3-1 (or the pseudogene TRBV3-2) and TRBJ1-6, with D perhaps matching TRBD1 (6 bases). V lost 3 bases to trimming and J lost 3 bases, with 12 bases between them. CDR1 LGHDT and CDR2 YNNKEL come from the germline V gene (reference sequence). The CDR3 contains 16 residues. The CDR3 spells CASSQPGGRYNSPLHF. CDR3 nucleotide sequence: TGTGCCAGCAGCCAGCCTGGGGGCCGCTATAATTCACCCCTCCACTTT.

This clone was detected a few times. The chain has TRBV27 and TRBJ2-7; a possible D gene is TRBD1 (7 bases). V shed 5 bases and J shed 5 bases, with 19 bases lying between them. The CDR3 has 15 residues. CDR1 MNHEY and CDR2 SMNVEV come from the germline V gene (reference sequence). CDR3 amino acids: CASSPRAGGPHEQYF. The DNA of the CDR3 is TGTGCCAGCAGTCCGAGGGCAGGGGGGCCCCACGAGCAGTACTTC.

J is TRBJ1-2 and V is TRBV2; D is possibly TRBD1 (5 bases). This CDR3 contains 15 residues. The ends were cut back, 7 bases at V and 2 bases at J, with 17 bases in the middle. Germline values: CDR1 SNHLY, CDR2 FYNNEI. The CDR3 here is CASKFQGNLNYGYTF. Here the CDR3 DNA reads TGTGCCAGCAAATTCCAGGGAAACCTGAACTATGGCTACACCTTC.

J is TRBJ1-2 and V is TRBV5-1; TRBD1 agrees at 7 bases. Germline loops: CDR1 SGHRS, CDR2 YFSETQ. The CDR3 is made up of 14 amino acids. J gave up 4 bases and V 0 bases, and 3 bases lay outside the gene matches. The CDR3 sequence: CASSLEGGLYGYTF. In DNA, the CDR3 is TGCGCCAGCAGCTTGGAAGGGGGCCTCTATGGCTACACCTTC.

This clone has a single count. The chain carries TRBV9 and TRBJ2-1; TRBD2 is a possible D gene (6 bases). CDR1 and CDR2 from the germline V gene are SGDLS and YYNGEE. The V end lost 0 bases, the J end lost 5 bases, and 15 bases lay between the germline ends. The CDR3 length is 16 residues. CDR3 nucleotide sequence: TGTGCCAGCAGCGTAGCTCGGGGGACGGCAAACAATGAGCAGTTCTTC. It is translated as CASSVARGTANNEQFF. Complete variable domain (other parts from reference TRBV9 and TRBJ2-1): DSGVTQTPKHLITATGQRVTLRCSPRSGDLSVYWYQQSLDQGLQFLIQYYNGEERAKGNILERFSAQQFPDLHSELNLSSLELGDSALYFCASSVARGTANNEQFFGPGTRLTVL.

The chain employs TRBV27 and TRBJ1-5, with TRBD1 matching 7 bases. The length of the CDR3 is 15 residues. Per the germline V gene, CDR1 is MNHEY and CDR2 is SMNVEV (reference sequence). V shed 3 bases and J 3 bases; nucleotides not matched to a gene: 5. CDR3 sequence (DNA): TGTGCCAGCAGTTTTGACAGGGCTGACAATCAGCCCCAGCATTTT. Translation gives CASSFDRADNQPQHF.

CDR3: CASSHGQGHQETQYF. In nucleotides, the CDR3 is TGCGCCAGCAGCCACGGACAGGGACACCAAGAGACCCAGTACTTC. The chain recombines TRBV4-1 with TRBJ2-5; TRBD1 matches 8 bases. The CDR3 covers 15 residues. Losses at the gene ends were 3 bases for V and 0 bases for J; bases not matched to a gene: 3. CDR1 is MGHRA, CDR2 YSYEKL, per germline.

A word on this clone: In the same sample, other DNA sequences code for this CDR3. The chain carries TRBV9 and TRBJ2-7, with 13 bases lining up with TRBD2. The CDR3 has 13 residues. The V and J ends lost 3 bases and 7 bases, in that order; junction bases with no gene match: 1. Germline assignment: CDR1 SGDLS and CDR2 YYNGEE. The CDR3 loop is CASSGGLAGEQYF. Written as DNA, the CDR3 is TGTGCCAGCAGCGGGGGACTAGCGGGGGAGCAGTACTTC.

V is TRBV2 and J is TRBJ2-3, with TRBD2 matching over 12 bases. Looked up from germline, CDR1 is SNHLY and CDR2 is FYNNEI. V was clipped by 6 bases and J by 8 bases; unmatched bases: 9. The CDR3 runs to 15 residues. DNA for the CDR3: TGTGCCAGCAGGGCCCTAGCGGGAGGGCCTAGTACGCAGTATTTT. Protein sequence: CASRALAGGPSTQYF.

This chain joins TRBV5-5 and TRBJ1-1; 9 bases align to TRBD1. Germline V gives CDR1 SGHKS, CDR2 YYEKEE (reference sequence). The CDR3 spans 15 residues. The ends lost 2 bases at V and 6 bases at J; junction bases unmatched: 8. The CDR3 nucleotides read TGTGCCAGCAGCTTAGGACAGGGGATAACGTCTGAAGCTTTCTTT. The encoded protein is CASSLGQGITSEAFF.

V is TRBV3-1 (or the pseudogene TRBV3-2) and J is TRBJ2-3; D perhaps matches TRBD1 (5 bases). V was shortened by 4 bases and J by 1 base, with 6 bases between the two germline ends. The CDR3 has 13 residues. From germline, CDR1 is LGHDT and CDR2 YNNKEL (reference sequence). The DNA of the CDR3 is TGTGCCAGCAGCCCACAGGGCACAGATACGCAGTATTTT. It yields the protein CASSPQGTDTQYF.

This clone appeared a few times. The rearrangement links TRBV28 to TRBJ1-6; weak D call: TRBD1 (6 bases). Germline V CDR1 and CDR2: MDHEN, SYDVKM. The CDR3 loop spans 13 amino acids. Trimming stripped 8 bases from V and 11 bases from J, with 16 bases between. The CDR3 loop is CASHRAGVAPLHF. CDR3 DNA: TGTGCCAGCCACAGGGCTGGTGTGGCACCCCTCCACTTT.

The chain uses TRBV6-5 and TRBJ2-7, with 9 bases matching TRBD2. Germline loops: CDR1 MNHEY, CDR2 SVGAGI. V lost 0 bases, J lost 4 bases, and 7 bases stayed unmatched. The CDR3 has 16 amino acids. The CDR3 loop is CASSYSIAGVRYEQYF. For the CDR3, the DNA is TGTGCCAGCAGTTACTCGATAGCGGGAGTTAGGTACGAGCAGTACTTC.

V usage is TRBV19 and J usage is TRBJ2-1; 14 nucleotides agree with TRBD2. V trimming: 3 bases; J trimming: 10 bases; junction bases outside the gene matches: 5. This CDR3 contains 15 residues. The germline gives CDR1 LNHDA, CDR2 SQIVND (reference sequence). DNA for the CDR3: TGTGCCAGTAGTATTGGGACTAGCGGGAGTCACGAGCAGTTCTTC. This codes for CASSIGTSGSHEQFF.

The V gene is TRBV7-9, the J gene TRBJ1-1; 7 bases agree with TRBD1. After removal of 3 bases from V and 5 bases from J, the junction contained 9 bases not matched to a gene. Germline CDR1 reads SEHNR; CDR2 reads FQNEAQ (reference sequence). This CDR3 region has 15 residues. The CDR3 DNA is TGTGCCAGCAGCTTTAGCATAGGGGGCGGGACTGAAGCTTTCTTT. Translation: CASSFSIGGGTEAFF.